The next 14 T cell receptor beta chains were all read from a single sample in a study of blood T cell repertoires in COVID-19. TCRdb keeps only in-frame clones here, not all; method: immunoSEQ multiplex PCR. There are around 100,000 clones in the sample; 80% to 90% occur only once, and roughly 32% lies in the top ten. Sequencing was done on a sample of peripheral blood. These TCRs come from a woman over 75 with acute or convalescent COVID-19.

The CDR3 region is CAVSSYPGQGVEQYF. Here the CDR3 DNA reads TGTGCCGTCAGCTCGTATCCGGGACAGGGCGTAGAGCAGTACTTC. This chain uses TRBV5-5 with TRBJ2-7, with TRBD1 matching 9 bases. In germline, CDR1 is SGHKS, CDR2 YYEKEE (reference sequence). V lost 10 bases, J lost 7 bases, and 18 bases stayed unmatched. The CDR3 consists of 15 residues.

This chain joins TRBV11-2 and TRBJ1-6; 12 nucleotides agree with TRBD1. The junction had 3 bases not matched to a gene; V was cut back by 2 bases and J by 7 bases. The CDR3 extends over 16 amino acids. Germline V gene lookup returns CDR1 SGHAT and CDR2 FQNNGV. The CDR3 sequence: CASSLRGQGANSPLHF. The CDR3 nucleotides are TGTGCCAGCAGCTTACGGGGACAGGGGGCGAATTCACCCCTCCACTTT.

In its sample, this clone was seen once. The CDR3 sequence: CASSPWTSDTQYF. DNA of the CDR3: TGTGCCAGCAGCCCCTGGACATCCGATACGCAGTATTTT. This chain joins TRBV7-2 and TRBJ2-3; maybe TRBD1 (5 bases). From germline, CDR1 is SGHTA and CDR2 FQGNSA. V was cut by 5 bases and J by 6 bases, with 12 bases left in between. The CDR3 length is 13 residues.

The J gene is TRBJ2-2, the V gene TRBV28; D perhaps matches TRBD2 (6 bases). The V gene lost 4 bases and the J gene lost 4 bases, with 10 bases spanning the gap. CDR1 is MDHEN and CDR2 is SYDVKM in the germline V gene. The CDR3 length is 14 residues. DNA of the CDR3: TGTGCCAGCAGTTCGGACTATTTCACCGGGGAGCTGTTTTTT. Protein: CASSSDYFTGELFF.

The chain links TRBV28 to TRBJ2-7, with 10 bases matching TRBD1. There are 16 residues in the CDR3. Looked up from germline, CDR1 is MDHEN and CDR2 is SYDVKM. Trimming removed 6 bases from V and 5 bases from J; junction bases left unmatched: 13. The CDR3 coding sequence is TGTGCCAGCAGCTCGCCCTGGGGACAGGGGTCCCACGAGCAGTACTTC. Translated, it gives CASSSPWGQGSHEQYF.

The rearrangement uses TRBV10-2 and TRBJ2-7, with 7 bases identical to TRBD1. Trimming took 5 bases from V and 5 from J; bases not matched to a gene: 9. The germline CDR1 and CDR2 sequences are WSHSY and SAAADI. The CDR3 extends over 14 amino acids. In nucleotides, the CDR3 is TGCGCCAGCAGTCGACAGGGTTTGATAAACGAGCAGTACTTC. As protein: CASSRQGLINEQYF.

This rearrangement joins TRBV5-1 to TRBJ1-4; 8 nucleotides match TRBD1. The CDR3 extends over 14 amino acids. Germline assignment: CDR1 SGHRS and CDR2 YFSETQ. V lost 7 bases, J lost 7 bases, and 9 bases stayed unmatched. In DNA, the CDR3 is TGCGCCAGCCGTACAGGGGGGAGTAGTGAAAAACTGTTTTTT. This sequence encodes CASRTGGSSEKLFF.

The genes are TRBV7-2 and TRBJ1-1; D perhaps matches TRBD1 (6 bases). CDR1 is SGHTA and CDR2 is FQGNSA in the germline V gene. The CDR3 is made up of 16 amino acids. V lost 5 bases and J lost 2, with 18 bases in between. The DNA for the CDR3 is TGTGCCAGCAGCCTCGCAAGGGGGGGGAGTAACACTGAAGCTTTCTTT. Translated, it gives CASSLARGGSNTEAFF.

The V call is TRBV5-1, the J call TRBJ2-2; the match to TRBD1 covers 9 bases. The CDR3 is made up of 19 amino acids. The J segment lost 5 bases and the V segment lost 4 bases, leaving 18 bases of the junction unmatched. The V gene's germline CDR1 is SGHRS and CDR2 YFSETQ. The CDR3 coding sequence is TGCGCCAGCAGCCCAAGGATGAGGGACAGGGTTTTCAAGACCGGGGAGCTGTTTTTT. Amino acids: CASSPRMRDRVFKTGELFF.

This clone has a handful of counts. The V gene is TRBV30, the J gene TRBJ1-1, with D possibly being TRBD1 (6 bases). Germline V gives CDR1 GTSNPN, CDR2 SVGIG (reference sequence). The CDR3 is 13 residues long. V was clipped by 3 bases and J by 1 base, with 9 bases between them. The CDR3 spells CAWSRGQNTEAFF. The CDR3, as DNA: TGTGCCTGGAGCAGGGGCCAGAACACTGAAGCTTTCTTT.

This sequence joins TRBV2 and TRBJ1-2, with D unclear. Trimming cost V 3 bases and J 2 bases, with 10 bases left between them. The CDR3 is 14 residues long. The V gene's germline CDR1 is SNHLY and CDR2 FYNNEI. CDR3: CASSDSRKNYGYTF. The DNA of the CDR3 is TGTGCCAGCAGTGATTCCAGGAAAAACTATGGCTACACCTTC.

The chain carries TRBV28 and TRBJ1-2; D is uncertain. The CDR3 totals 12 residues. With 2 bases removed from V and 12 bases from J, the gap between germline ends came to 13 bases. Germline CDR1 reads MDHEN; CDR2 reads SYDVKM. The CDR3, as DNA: TGTGCCAGCAGTTTAAGGTCCAGGTTTCACACCTTC. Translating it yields CASSLRSRFHTF.

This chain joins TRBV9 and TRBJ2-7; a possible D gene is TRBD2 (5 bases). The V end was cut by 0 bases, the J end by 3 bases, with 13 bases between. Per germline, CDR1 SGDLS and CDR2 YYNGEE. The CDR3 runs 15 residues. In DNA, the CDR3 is TGTGCCAGCAGCGTAGGAGGGTCCGTTATCTACGAGCAGTACTTC. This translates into CASSVGGSVIYEQYF.

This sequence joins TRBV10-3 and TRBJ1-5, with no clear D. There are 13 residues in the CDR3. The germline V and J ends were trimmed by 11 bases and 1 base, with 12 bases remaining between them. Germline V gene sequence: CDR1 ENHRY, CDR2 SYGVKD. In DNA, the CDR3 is TGTGCCCGGCTAGTGTCCAGCAATCAGCCCCAGCATTTT. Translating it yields CARLVSSNQPQHF.